These T cell receptor beta chains were read from a single sample in a study of CD8 T cells in ankylosing spondylitis. One entry per CDR3 protein results from TCRdb running MiXCR on the 5' RACE reads. The profile shows a few hundred thousand distinct CDR3 sequences, approximately 20% of them singletons. Sequencing was performed on blood, either unsorted or a sorted T cell fraction (not recorded which). The receptors derive from a male donor with ankylosing spondylitis. The CDR3 runs from the conserved cysteine through the conserved F or W. The order of the fields is CDR3 protein, CDR3 DNA, J gene, D gene, V gene, clone size. A D gene is named only where the DNA matches it firmly. Clone size appears in some rows only: once, few, many, or a class for an expanded clone.

CASSQDLARGTGELFF TGTGCCAGCAGCCAAGACCTGGCCCGGGGCACCGGGGAGCTGTTTTTT TRBJ2-2 NA TRBV3-1 few
CAISESPRWDEQYF TGTGCCATCAGTGAGTCCCCGCGTTGGGACGAGCAGTACTTC TRBJ2-7 NA TRBV10-3 NA
CASSPRIETQYF TGTGCCAGCTCACCACGGATAGAGACCCAGTACTTC TRBJ2-5 NA TRBV18 few
CASSYTRTDYGYTF TGTGCCAGCAGTTACACCCGGACAGACTATGGCTACACCTTC TRBJ1-2 NA TRBV6-5 NA
CSVELRLAGWWETQYF TGCAGCGTTGAACTTCGACTAGCGGGATGGTGGGAGACCCAGTACTTC TRBJ2-5 TRBD2 TRBV29-1 few
CASSPRSQPQHF TGTGCCAGTAGTCCCCGTTCTCAGCCCCAGCATTTT TRBJ1-5 NA TRBV19 few
CSGRGTSGFYNEQFF TGCAGCGGCCGAGGGACTAGCGGATTCTACAATGAGCAGTTCTTC TRBJ2-1 TRBD2 TRBV29-1 many
CASSQQDSNQPQHF TGTGCCAGCTCACAACAGGATAGCAATCAGCCCCAGCATTTT TRBJ1-5 NA TRBV18 few
CASSQETRRGGYEQYF TGCGCCAGCAGCCAAGAGACTCGTAGGGGGGGTTACGAGCAGTACTTC TRBJ2-7 NA TRBV4-1 NA
CSAKDPRGSYEQYF TGCAGTGCTAAGGACCCGAGGGGCTCCTACGAGCAGTACTTC TRBJ2-7 NA TRBV20-1 NA
CASSQQETQYF TGTGCCAGCAGCCAACAAGAGACCCAGTACTTC TRBJ2-5 NA TRBV5-1 many
CASSQFHSTDTQYF TGCGCCAGCAGCCAATTTCACAGCACAGATACGCAGTATTTT TRBJ2-3 NA TRBV4-1 few
CASRSDRGLYQPQHF TGTGCCAGCAGATCGGACAGGGGGCTGTATCAGCCCCAGCATTTT TRBJ1-5 TRBD1 TRBV12-3/TRBV12-4 few
CASSRRLAGDQYEQYF TGCGCCAGCAGTCGCAGACTAGCGGGAGATCAGTACGAGCAGTACTTC TRBJ2-7 TRBD2 TRBV4-1 NA
CATSRMYQETQYF TGTGCCACCAGCCGTATGTACCAAGAGACCCAGTACTTC TRBJ2-5 NA TRBV6-2/TRBV6-3 NA
CSARDRFGGVSTGELFF TGCAGTGCTAGAGATCGTTTCGGGGGAGTGTCCACCGGGGAGCTGTTTTTT TRBJ2-2 NA TRBV20-1 NA
CASKKGRSSYNSPLHF TGTGCCAGCAAGAAGGGCCGTAGCTCCTATAATTCACCCCTCCACTTT TRBJ1-6 NA TRBV5-6 NA
CASSLVQGVEFF TGTGCCAGCAGCTTAGTACAGGGGGTGGAGTTCTTC TRBJ2-1 TRBD1 TRBV7-8 NA
CASSQDLARGSTDTQYF TGCGCCAGCAGCCAAGATCTAGCGCGGGGGAGCACAGATACGCAGTATTTT TRBJ2-3 TRBD2 TRBV4-3 few
CASSLPGKGGRADTQYF TGCGCCAGCAGCCTCCCCGGGAAAGGCGGGAGAGCAGATACGCAGTATTTT TRBJ2-3 TRBD2 TRBV4-1 few
CASSPMPGLQLNTEAFF TGTGCCAGCAGCCCGATGCCCGGGTTACAGCTGAACACTGAAGCTTTCTTT TRBJ1-1 NA TRBV7-9 few
CASSLGTAFEKLFF TGTGCCAGCAGCCTAGGGACGGCATTTGAAAAACTGTTTTTT TRBJ1-4 NA TRBV11-3 NA
CSATDRVESYEQYF TGCAGCGCTACAGACAGGGTGGAGTCCTACGAGCAGTACTTC TRBJ2-7 TRBD1 TRBV29-1 NA
CASSKRVSGANNEQFF TGTGCCAGCAGCAAAAGGGTTAGCGGAGCGAACAATGAGCAGTTCTTC TRBJ2-1 NA TRBV27 few
CASSPDRGDTQYF TGTGCCAGCAGCCCGGACAGGGGAGATACGCAGTATTTT TRBJ2-3 TRBD1 TRBV11-1 few
CASRRTTRTGELFF TGTGCCAGCAGACGGACTACGAGGACCGGGGAGCTGTTTTTT TRBJ2-2 NA TRBV7-3 NA
CASSIREAETQYF TGTGCCAGTAGTATACGGGAGGCGGAGACCCAGTACTTC TRBJ2-5 TRBD2 TRBV19 NA
CASSFTGQGFGETQYF TGCGCCAGCAGCTTTACGGGACAGGGGTTCGGAGAGACCCAGTACTTC TRBJ2-5 TRBD1 TRBV5-1 many
CATMGLGVREQYF TGTGCCACCATGGGGCTTGGGGTACGGGAGCAGTACTTC TRBJ2-7 NA TRBV19 few
CASSLGTGEAYEQYF TGCGCCAGCAGCTTGGGGACAGGAGAAGCCTACGAGCAGTACTTC TRBJ2-7 TRBD1 TRBV5-1 NA
CASSLVGGTGYNEQFF TGCGCCAGCAGCTTGGTTGGGGGGACGGGCTACAATGAGCAGTTCTTC TRBJ2-1 NA TRBV5-1 few
CASSLTGQGGYEQFF TGTGCCAGCAGCTTAACGGGACAGGGCGGGTATGAGCAGTTCTTC TRBJ2-1 TRBD1 TRBV5-5 NA
CASSPWFVAGQTNEQFF TGTGCCAGCTCACCTTGGTTTGTCGCCGGACAAACCAATGAGCAGTTCTTC TRBJ2-1 NA TRBV18 NA
CASSLALGMAGELFF TGCGCCAGCAGCTTGGCCCTGGGGATGGCCGGGGAGCTGTTTTTT TRBJ2-2 NA TRBV5-1 NA
CASSQAVGAYEQYF TGTGCCAGCAGCCAAGCTGTGGGCGCCTACGAGCAGTACTTC TRBJ2-7 NA TRBV3-1 NA
CASSFLDRATEAFF TGTGCCAGCAGCTTCCTCGACAGGGCCACTGAAGCTTTCTTT TRBJ1-1 TRBD1 TRBV7-9 NA
CASSLDPSGRWNEQFF TGTGCCAGCAGTTTAGACCCTAGCGGGAGGTGGAATGAGCAGTTCTTC TRBJ2-1 TRBD2 TRBV28 NA
CASSQQRGQGSEQYF TGTGCCAGCAGCCAACAACGGGGACAGGGTTCCGAGCAGTACTTC TRBJ2-7 TRBD1 TRBV11-3 NA
CASSLVKSAGDTGELFF TGTGCCAGCAGCTTAGTCAAAAGCGCCGGGGACACCGGGGAGCTGTTTTTT TRBJ2-2 NA TRBV7-9 NA
CASSFQGLNQPQHF TGTGCCAGCAGTTTTCAGGGGCTCAATCAGCCCCAGCATTTT TRBJ1-5 NA TRBV12-3/TRBV12-4 few
CASSGRGTEWQPQHF TGTGCCAGCAGCGGTAGGGGGACCGAGTGGCAGCCCCAGCATTTT TRBJ1-5 NA TRBV12-3/TRBV12-4 few
CATSRDPPDTQYF TGTGCCACCAGCAGAGATCCCCCGGATACGCAGTATTTT TRBJ2-3 NA TRBV15 once
CASKGVLEQYF TGTGCCAGCAAGGGGGTGCTCGAGCAGTACTTC TRBJ2-7 NA TRBV28 NA
CSVSREGGGDYGYTF TGCAGCGTCTCTCGTGAGGGGGGCGGCGACTATGGCTACACCTTC TRBJ1-2 NA TRBV29-1 NA
CSATTPGTIVWNEQFF TGCAGTGCCACTACGCCCGGGACTATCGTCTGGAATGAGCAGTTCTTC TRBJ2-1 TRBD2 TRBV20-1 NA
CASNSRDSDTDTQYF TGTGCCAGTAATTCACGGGACTCCGACACAGATACGCAGTATTTT TRBJ2-3 NA TRBV19 once
CASSPGLAGSSYEQYF TGTGCCAGTAGTCCCGGGCTAGCGGGCAGCTCCTACGAGCAGTACTTC TRBJ2-7 TRBD2 TRBV19 NA
CASSLVVSGEKLFF TGTGCCAGCAGCTTAGTTGTCAGTGGAGAAAAACTGTTTTTT TRBJ1-4 NA TRBV7-2 NA
CASSQDQGTGPATNEKLFF TGCGCCAGCAGCCAAGATCAAGGGACAGGGCCCGCAACTAATGAAAAACTGTTTTTT TRBJ1-4 TRBD1 TRBV4-3 NA
CASSSLAGYEQYF TGTGCCAGCAGCTCACTAGCGGGATACGAGCAGTACTTC TRBJ2-7 TRBD2 TRBV28 few